These T cell receptor beta chains were read from a single sample in a study of blood T cell repertoires in COVID-19. Assay: immunoSEQ multiplex PCR; the TCRdb copy retains only in-frame clones and omits some. The sample holds 250,000 or so clones; approximately 89% are singletons and the top ten take around 3.2%. Sequenced input: PBMCs or T cells enriched from blood (not recorded which). The receptors derive from a woman aged 40 to 50 who had been exposed to COVID-19. CDR3s include the opening cysteine and the closing phenylalanine or tryptophan. A D gene is named only where the DNA matches it firmly.

v_gene,d_gene,j_gene,CDR3nt,CDR3aa
TRBV7-9,TRBD2,TRBJ2-1,TGTGCCAGCAGCGATCCTAGCGGGAGGGCCCGAATAAACAATGAGCAGTTCTTC,CASSDPSGRARINNEQFF
TRBV3-1/TRBV3-2,TRBD1,TRBJ1-5,TGTGCCAGCAGCCGAAACAGGGGTGGAGATCAGCCCCAGCATTTT,CASSRNRGGDQPQHF
TRBV6-2/TRBV6-3,TRBD1,TRBJ1-1,TGTGCCAGCAGTGTGGGACAGTGGTACACTGAAGCTTTCTTT,CASSVGQWYTEAFF
TRBV18,.,TRBJ2-1,TGTGCCAGCTCACCCCAGGGGAGGGTGGGTAATGAGCAGTTCTTC,CASSPQGRVGNEQFF
TRBV7-9,TRBD1,TRBJ2-2,TGTGCCAGCAGCTTCGGCAATTACAGGGGCGCTAAGTCCACCGGGGAGCTGTTTTTT,CASSFGNYRGAKSTGELFF
TRBV10-3,TRBD2,TRBJ2-5,TGCGCCATCAAAACCCATAGCGGGCCTCTGGAGACCCAGTACTTC,CAIKTHSGPLETQYF
TRBV9,.,TRBJ2-3,TGTGCCAGCAGCGTGACAGTTTTCGGCACAGATACGCAGTATTTT,CASSVTVFGTDTQYF
TRBV11-2,.,TRBJ2-3,TGTGCCAGCAGCAAGGGGTTGGCGGATACGCAGTATTTT,CASSKGLADTQYF
TRBV11-3,TRBD1,TRBJ1-2,TGTGCCAGCAGCTTAGAACGAAGCGGGACAGGGGAGTATGGCTACACCTTC,CASSLERSGTGEYGYTF
TRBV5-1,TRBD1,TRBJ1-1,TGCGCCAGCAGCTTGGGTACAGGGGGCACTGAAGCTTTCTTT,CASSLGTGGTEAFF
TRBV7-3,.,TRBJ1-1,TGTGCCAGCAACAACATTGTGAACACTGAAGCTTTCTTT,CASNNIVNTEAFF
TRBV30,.,TRBJ1-1,TGTGCCTGGAATATGGGGCGGTACACTGAAGCTTTCTTT,CAWNMGRYTEAFF
TRBV21-1,.,TRBJ1-5,TGTGCCAGCAGCGTAGGCAGGGCGTGCAGGGATAGCAATCAGCCCCAGCATTTT,CASSVGRACRDSNQPQHF